The present T cell receptor (beta chain) was sequenced within a study of identifying expanded T cells in peripheral blood. Comments on this clone: Its antigen is not identified.

No infections or other immune events were documented during collection. This CDR3 has 18 amino acids. Germline V lookup: CDR1 LGHNT, CDR2 FRNRAP. The J segment lost 1 base and the V segment lost 5 bases, leaving 13 bases of the junction unmatched. Method: immunoSEQ multiplex PCR; TCRdb's copy keeps in-frame clones and lacks some. The table shows approximately 110,000 clones, with 80% to 90% occurring only once. Findings of the study overall: Approximately 1.1 clones differed between technical replicates, versus approximately 16 and 19 over time.

Sample: blood. J is TRBJ2-3 and V is TRBV12-5; 9 bases are shared with TRBD1. The clonotype originates from a person aged 18 to 75 in good health. The CDR3 sequence is CASGPGPGTGNGTDTQYF. The CDR3 DNA reads TGTGCTAGTGGTCCGGGTCCCGGGACAGGGAACGGCACAGATACGCAGTATTTT.